This note documents a single TCR beta chain sequence. Its antigen is as yet unknown. Read sequence stops 3 residues before the CDR3 end, and the germline J gene provides the missing end. The data were produced by immunoSEQ multiplex PCR, yet TCRdb's version contains in-frame clones alone and is incomplete. In all, the sample yields approximately 52,000 clones. These data belong to a study of T cells in women clearing cervical HPV infection. Study details: Blood came at first lesion visit for cases, post-clearance for controls. HLA type could not be excluded as a confounder. General study findings and limits: CIN3+ cases had significantly higher TCR richness than controls; evenness did not differ.

V was clipped by 0 bases and J by 6 bases, with 16 bases between them. Germline V CDR1 and CDR2: SGHNT, YYREEE (reference sequence). This CDR3 has 16 residues. The sequenced material came from blood buffy coat. J is TRBJ2-1 and V is TRBV5-4; D possibly corresponds to TRBD2 (6 bases). This clonotype originated in a woman aged 18-70 years with a cervical HPV16 infection that either progressed to CIN3+ or cleared (not recorded which). CDR3 DNA (partial): TGTGCCAGCAGCTTGGGTATCCTGGGGGGTGGCAATGAG. This translates into CASSLGILGGGNE. The entire CDR3 sequence reads CASSLGILGGGNEQFF.